Sequencing of this T cell receptor beta chain was carried out in a study of blood T cell repertoires in COVID-19. The CDR3 length is 15 residues. With 5 bases removed from V and 3 bases from J, the gap between germline ends came to 11 bases. Germline V gives CDR1 SGHTA, CDR2 FQGNSA. This table comes from immunoSEQ multiplex PCR, and its TCRdb copy is limited to in-frame clones, with some not included. Of roughly 76,000 clones listed, approximately 90% are singletons. The clonotype was recovered from a woman aged 50 to 60 with acute COVID-19. Specimen: PBMCs or T cells enriched from blood (not recorded which). J is TRBJ1-6 and V is TRBV7-2, with D possibly being TRBD1 (6 bases). The CDR3 DNA is TGTGCCAGCAGCCCCCCGGACAGCTATAATTCACCCCTCCACTTT. Translation gives CASSPPDSYNSPLHF.